These T cell receptor beta chains were read from a single sample in a study of identical twins. TCRdb recomputed calls from the 5' RACE reads with MiXCR, one row per CDR3 protein. The table has 210,000 or so distinct CDR3 sequences, roughly 15% seen once; the top ten hold less than 45%. These data were likewise used in another study, on T cells expressing NK-cell markers.

The specimen was CD8+ T cells sorted from blood. Receptor source: a woman between 18 and 29 years old in good health. The CDR3 runs from the conserved cysteine through the conserved F or W. The D gene is left open where the match is weak. The size entry is marked missing in some rows and otherwise reads once, few, many or a size class.

abundance: NA
d_gene: NA
j_gene: TRBJ2-3
v_gene: TRBV27
CDR3aa: CASSFPGADTQYF
CDR3nt: TGTGCCAGCAGTTTTCCAGGCGCAGATACGCAGTATTTT

abundance: few
d_gene: NA
j_gene: TRBJ2-5
v_gene: TRBV27
CDR3aa: CASRNRDEETQYF
CDR3nt: TGTGCCAGCAGAAACAGGGATGAAGAGACCCAGTACTTC

abundance: few
d_gene: NA
j_gene: TRBJ1-2
v_gene: TRBV27
CDR3aa: CASSLSRDNYGYTF
CDR3nt: TGTGCCAGCAGTTTATCACGGGACAACTATGGCTACACCTTC

abundance: few
d_gene: NA
j_gene: TRBJ2-3
v_gene: TRBV29-1
CDR3aa: CSVDASRDTDTQYF
CDR3nt: TGCAGCGTTGACGCGAGCAGGGACACAGATACGCAGTATTTT

abundance: few
d_gene: TRBD1
j_gene: TRBJ2-7
v_gene: TRBV6-1
CDR3aa: CASSPLGTGALYEQYF
CDR3nt: TGTGCCAGCAGTCCCCTTGGGACAGGGGCCCTCTACGAGCAGTACTTC

abundance: NA
d_gene: TRBD1
j_gene: TRBJ2-1
v_gene: TRBV12-3/TRBV12-4
CDR3aa: CASTLTGEWVF
CDR3nt: TGTGCCAGCACCCTAACAGGGGAGTGGGTCTTC

abundance: few
d_gene: NA
j_gene: TRBJ1-1
v_gene: TRBV13
CDR3aa: CASSPTPMGLDTEAFF
CDR3nt: TGTGCCAGCAGCCCCACCCCTATGGGGCTGGACACTGAAGCTTTCTTT

abundance: NA
d_gene: NA
j_gene: TRBJ2-2
v_gene: TRBV29-1
CDR3aa: CSAGGHTGELFF
CDR3nt: TGCAGCGCTGGGGGCCACACCGGGGAGCTGTTTTTT

abundance: few
d_gene: NA
j_gene: TRBJ1-1
v_gene: TRBV9
CDR3aa: CASSVSWTARGTEAFF
CDR3nt: TGTGCCAGCAGCGTCTCTTGGACCGCTCGGGGGACTGAAGCTTTCTTT

abundance: few
d_gene: NA
j_gene: TRBJ1-2
v_gene: TRBV9
CDR3aa: CATKSLGGYTF
CDR3nt: TGTGCCACAAAATCCCTTGGCGGCTACACCTTC

abundance: few
d_gene: NA
j_gene: TRBJ2-3
v_gene: TRBV11-2
CDR3aa: CASSPASGDTQYF
CDR3nt: TGTGCCAGCAGCCCTGCCTCGGGGGATACGCAGTATTTT

abundance: NA
d_gene: NA
j_gene: TRBJ2-3
v_gene: TRBV14
CDR3aa: CASSQAEPWGDTQYF
CDR3nt: TGTGCCAGCAGCCAAGCGGAACCCTGGGGAGATACGCAGTATTTT

abundance: few
d_gene: TRBD2
j_gene: TRBJ2-7
v_gene: TRBV5-1
CDR3aa: CASSYQRGWEQYF
CDR3nt: TGCGCCAGCAGCTACCAGCGGGGTTGGGAGCAGTACTTC

abundance: many
d_gene: NA
j_gene: TRBJ1-1
v_gene: TRBV5-6
CDR3aa: CASSLVRSDEAFF
CDR3nt: TGTGCCAGCAGCTTGGTACGGTCAGATGAAGCTTTCTTT

abundance: few
d_gene: NA
j_gene: TRBJ2-1
v_gene: TRBV5-6
CDR3aa: CASSLDTGSRNEQFF
CDR3nt: TGTGCCAGCAGCTTGGATACAGGGTCGCGCAATGAGCAGTTCTTC

abundance: NA
d_gene: TRBD1
j_gene: TRBJ2-4
v_gene: TRBV20-1
CDR3aa: CSAITGGQANF
CDR3nt: TGCAGTGCTATCACAGGGGGTCAGGCCAACTTC

abundance: NA
d_gene: NA
j_gene: TRBJ2-7
v_gene: TRBV7-2
CDR3aa: CASSLEQPYEQYF
CDR3nt: TGTGCCAGCAGCTTAGAACAACCCTACGAGCAGTACTTC

abundance: few
d_gene: TRBD1
j_gene: TRBJ2-6
v_gene: TRBV12-3/TRBV12-4
CDR3aa: CASSDTGTGVVGANVLTF
CDR3nt: TGTGCCAGCAGTGACACCGGGACAGGGGTGGTTGGGGCCAACGTCCTGACTTTC

abundance: many
d_gene: TRBD2
j_gene: TRBJ2-3
v_gene: TRBV11-3
CDR3aa: CASSGGGSTDTQYF
CDR3nt: TGTGCCAGCAGCGGGGGGGGAAGCACAGATACGCAGTATTTT

abundance: few
d_gene: NA
j_gene: TRBJ1-1
v_gene: TRBV5-1
CDR3aa: CASSLGAWNTEAFF
CDR3nt: TGCGCCAGCAGCTTGGGGGCGTGGAACACTGAAGCTTTCTTT

abundance: few
d_gene: NA
j_gene: TRBJ2-7
v_gene: TRBV10-2
CDR3aa: CASSEFTASYEQYF
CDR3nt: TGCGCCAGCAGTGAGTTCACAGCCTCCTACGAGCAGTACTTC

abundance: many
d_gene: NA
j_gene: TRBJ1-1
v_gene: TRBV6-5
CDR3aa: CASSYSAGTEAFF
CDR3nt: TGTGCCAGCAGTTACTCCGCAGGCACTGAAGCTTTCTTT

abundance: NA
d_gene: NA
j_gene: TRBJ2-3
v_gene: TRBV20-1
CDR3aa: CSAHGGPGGTTDTQYF
CDR3nt: TGCAGTGCTCACGGGGGTCCAGGGGGGACCACAGATACGCAGTATTTT

abundance: NA
d_gene: NA
j_gene: TRBJ1-5
v_gene: TRBV6-5
CDR3aa: CASSYSGSQPQHF
CDR3nt: TGTGCCAGCAGTTATTCAGGTAGTCAGCCCCAGCATTTT

abundance: few
d_gene: NA
j_gene: TRBJ2-5
v_gene: TRBV3-1
CDR3aa: CASSQTRTPQETQYF
CDR3nt: TGTGCCAGCAGCCAAACCCGGACACCCCAAGAGACCCAGTACTTC

abundance: NA
d_gene: NA
j_gene: TRBJ1-2
v_gene: TRBV7-9
CDR3aa: CASDRGIGYTF
CDR3nt: TGTGCCAGCGATAGGGGCATAGGCTACACCTTC

abundance: many
d_gene: NA
j_gene: TRBJ2-1
v_gene: TRBV6-2/TRBV6-3
CDR3aa: CASGRDNSYNEQFF
CDR3nt: TGTGCCAGCGGCCGGGACAACTCCTACAATGAGCAGTTCTTC

abundance: few
d_gene: TRBD2
j_gene: TRBJ2-7
v_gene: TRBV15
CDR3aa: CATSRGLAGLAGEQYF
CDR3nt: TGTGCCACCAGCAGGGGTTTAGCGGGACTAGCGGGTGAGCAGTACTTC